The rows below give T cell receptor beta chains drawn from one sample of a study of regulatory T cells in long-lasting Graves disease. TCRdb itself ran the multiplex PCR reads through MiXCR, one entry per CDR3 protein. This table holds nearly 350,000 distinct CDR3 sequences, around 20% found once. Sequencing used peripheral blood mononuclear cells (PBMCs), obtained when the disease was refractory, from a patient treated with antithyroid drugs. The receptors here all came from a female donor with Graves disease. CDR3s include the opening cysteine and the closing phenylalanine or tryptophan. Fields, in order: CDR3 length, clone size, V gene, J gene, D gene, CDR3 protein, CDR3 DNA. D genes are given only for firm matches. Clone size is stated in some rows and not others, as once, few, many or a class when expanded.

>13|.|TRBV19|TRBJ1-2|.
CASSEQNFYGYTF
TGTGCCAGTAGTGAACAGAATTTCTATGGCTACACCTTC
>12|.|TRBV7-9|TRBJ1-1|.
CASSFSYTEAFF
TGTGCCAGCAGCTTCAGTTACACTGAAGCTTTCTTT
>14|few|TRBV18|TRBJ2-3|.
CASSPLAQGDTQYF
TGTGCCAGCTCACCACTTGCTCAGGGAGATACGCAGTATTTT
>14|many|TRBV7-9|TRBJ2-5|.
CASSPEQGGETQYF
TGTGCCAGCAGCCCTGAGCAGGGAGGAGAGACCCAGTACTTC
>14|many|TRBV3-1|TRBJ1-5|.
CATAASNRAQPQHF
TGTGCCACCGCAGCCTCAAACAGGGCCCAGCCCCAGCATTTT
>16|.|TRBV27|TRBJ2-6|.
CASSLSPLAGANVLTF
TGTGCCAGCAGTTTATCCCCCTTAGCTGGGGCCAACGTCCTGACTTTC
>14|.|TRBV4-1|TRBJ2-7|TRBD2
CASSHGTSGYEQYF
TGCGCCAGCAGCCACGGGACTAGCGGGTACGAGCAGTACTTC
>12|many|TRBV6-1|TRBJ1-6|.
CASSSRNSPLHF
TGTGCCAGCAGCTCGCGGAATTCACCCCTCCACTTT
>16|.|TRBV4-1|TRBJ1-2|TRBD1
CASSRGSGGAHYGYTF
TGCGCCAGCAGCCGGGGATCAGGGGGCGCGCACTATGGCTACACCTTC
>13|.|TRBV27|TRBJ2-7|.
CASSLSRGKVQYF
TGTGCCAGCAGTTTATCGAGGGGAAAGGTGCAGTACTTC
>13|many|TRBV2|TRBJ1-1|.
CASRTDSSTEAFF
TGTGCCAGCCGGACGGATAGTAGCACTGAAGCTTTCTTT
>12|.|TRBV10-3|TRBJ1-2|.
CAISDPVWAYTF
TGTGCCATCAGTGACCCTGTGTGGGCTTACACCTTC
>14|once|TRBV28|TRBJ1-2|TRBD1
CASSLSGGERGYTF
TGTGCCAGCAGTTTATCAGGGGGCGAGCGTGGCTACACCTTC
>12|.|TRBV20-1|TRBJ2-3|.
CSGSEGTDTQYF
TGCAGTGGAAGCGAGGGCACAGATACGCAGTATTTT
>13|.|TRBV28|TRBJ2-2|.
CASGRLNTGELFF
TGTGCCAGCGGAAGACTAAACACCGGGGAGCTGTTTTTT
>12|few|TRBV6-5|TRBJ1-5|.
CASSYFNQPQHF
TGTGCCAGCAGTTACTTCAATCAGCCCCAGCATTTT
>16|.|TRBV19|TRBJ2-7|TRBD1
CASSIAPGQGIYEQYF
TGTGCCAGTAGTATTGCCCCGGGACAGGGAATTTACGAGCAGTACTTC
>16|.|TRBV30|TRBJ2-3|.
CAWRRRRPPGTDTQYF
TGTGCCTGGAGACGCAGGAGACCCCCGGGCACAGATACGCAGTATTTT
>13|many|TRBV19|TRBJ1-5|.
CASKEGHHQPQHF
TGTGCCAGTAAGGAGGGACACCACCAGCCCCAGCATTTT
>17|.|TRBV3-1|TRBJ2-3|.
CASSLSLPGATTDTQYF
TGTGCCAGCAGCCTCTCCCTACCCGGGGCGACAACAGATACGCAGTATTTT
>14|many|TRBV12-3/TRBV12-4|TRBJ1-5|TRBD1
CASSFRQGVQPQHF
TGTGCCAGCAGTTTTCGACAGGGGGTTCAGCCCCAGCATTTT
>18|.|TRBV6-5|TRBJ1-3|TRBD1
CASSYQKQGTRSGNTIYF
TGTGCCAGCAGTTACCAAAAACAGGGGACCCGCTCTGGAAACACCATATATTTT
>13|few|TRBV11-3|TRBJ1-5|TRBD1
CASSLDRFQPQHF
TGTGCCAGCAGCCTGGACAGGTTCCAGCCCCAGCATTTT
>13|few|TRBV10-3|TRBJ2-5|.
CAIAKGKGETQYF
TGTGCCATCGCCAAAGGGAAGGGAGAGACCCAGTACTTC
>13|many|TRBV6-1|TRBJ2-7|TRBD1
CASRLRGSWEQYF
TGTGCCAGCAGACTCAGGGGGTCGTGGGAGCAGTACTTC
>15|.|TRBV12-3/TRBV12-4|TRBJ2-3|.
CASSLGGANTDTQYF
TGTGCCAGCAGTTTAGGGGGCGCTAACACAGATACGCAGTATTTT
>16|.|TRBV3-1|TRBJ1-2|.
CASSQEGHQGHYGYTF
TGTGCCAGCAGCCAAGAGGGGCATCAGGGGCATTATGGCTACACCTTC
>15|.|TRBV27|TRBJ1-2|.
CASAPDSKNHYGYTF
TGTGCCAGCGCGCCCGACTCTAAAAATCACTATGGCTACACCTTC
>16|once|TRBV18|TRBJ1-5|.
CASSPKELGSNQPQHF
TGTGCCAGCTCACCAAAGGAGCTAGGGAGCAATCAGCCCCAGCATTTT
>15|few|TRBV29-1|TRBJ1-1|TRBD1
CSGPGQGDKNTEAFF
TGCAGCGGTCCGGGACAGGGGGATAAGAACACTGAAGCTTTCTTT
>14|few|TRBV30|TRBJ2-7|TRBD1
CAWSPGTGTYEQYF
TGTGCCTGGAGTCCAGGGACAGGAACCTACGAGCAGTACTTC
>14|.|TRBV28|TRBJ2-1|.
CASRLGPAQGEQFF
TGTGCCAGCAGGCTCGGCCCAGCGCAGGGTGAGCAGTTCTTC
>14|few|TRBV7-8|TRBJ2-7|TRBD1
CASRDAGTGIEQYF
TGTGCCAGCAGGGACGCCGGGACAGGGATCGAGCAGTACTTC
>16|few|TRBV5-6|TRBJ2-2|.
CASSLDWADHTGELFF
TGTGCCAGCAGCTTGGATTGGGCGGACCACACCGGGGAGCTGTTTTTT
>15|many|TRBV6-2/TRBV6-3|TRBJ1-6|.
CASTTGPQTNSPLHF
TGTGCCAGCACCACGGGGCCGCAGACAAATTCACCCCTCCACTTT